This entry describes one T cell receptor (beta chain). Antigen: not known. TCRdb passed the reads through MiXCR, listing each CDR3 protein once. This table holds hundreds of thousands of distinct CDR3 sequences, 35% found once. This entry comes from a study of T cell repertoires in cytomegalovirus infection. This CDR3 spans 16 amino acids. The germline V gene has CDR1 SNHLY and CDR2 FYNNEI. V lost 2 bases to trimming and J lost 6 bases, with 20 bases between them. Study observations and caveats: HLA-C-restricted, CMV-specific TCR beta clonotypes were dominant ex vivo.

Sequencing was done on a sample of PBMCs. The origin of this receptor is a human donor in good health (CMV status not recorded). Some clones in this sample may be carry-over from other donors' samples. The rearrangement links TRBV2 to TRBJ2-7; TRBD2 is a possible D gene (6 bases). CDR3 in amino acids: CASSESSGVRYGEQYF. The CDR3 coding sequence is TGTGCCAGCAGTGAATCATCGGGGGTCCGTTACGGCGAGCAGTACTTC.